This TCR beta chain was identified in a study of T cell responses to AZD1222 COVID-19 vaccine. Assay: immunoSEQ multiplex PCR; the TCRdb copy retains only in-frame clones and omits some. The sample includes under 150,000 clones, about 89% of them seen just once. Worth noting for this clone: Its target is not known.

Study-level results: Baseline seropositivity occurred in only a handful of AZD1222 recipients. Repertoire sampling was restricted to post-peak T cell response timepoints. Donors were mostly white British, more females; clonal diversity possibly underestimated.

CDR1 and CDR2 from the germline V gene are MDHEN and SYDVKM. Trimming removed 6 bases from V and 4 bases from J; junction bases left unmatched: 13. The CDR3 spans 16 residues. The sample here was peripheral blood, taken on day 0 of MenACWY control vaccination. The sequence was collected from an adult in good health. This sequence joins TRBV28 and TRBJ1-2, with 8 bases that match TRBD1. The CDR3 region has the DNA TGTGCCAGCAGCTTCTCCGACAGGGGAGGACTCTATGGCTACACCTTC. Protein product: CASSFSDRGGLYGYTF.